These 31 T cell receptor beta chains came from one sample sequenced in a study of OX40 agonist ivuxolimab in advanced cancers. TCRdb keeps only in-frame clones here, not all; method: immunoSEQ multiplex PCR. This table has 25,000 to 35,000 clones, 86% appearing once. Here the sequenced sample was CD4+ or CD8+ T cells sorted from blood, taken in a trial of the OX40 agonist ivuxolimab. The receptors were sampled from an adult with an advanced solid tumor such as melanoma, head and neck, liver or kidney cancer.

This chain connects TRBV4-1 to TRBJ2-1, with 11 bases aligning to TRBD2. From germline, CDR1 is MGHRA and CDR2 YSYEKL. This CDR3 contains 19 residues. Trimming took 5 bases from V and 0 from J; bases not matched to a gene: 12. The DNA for the CDR3 is TGCGCCAGCAGCTTTCGACTAGCGGGAAGACTGATCTCCTACAATGAGCAGTTCTTC. Residues: CASSFRLAGRLISYNEQFF.

The chain joins TRBV27 to TRBJ2-1, with D perhaps matching TRBD2 (5 bases). Germline assignment: CDR1 MNHEY and CDR2 SMNVEV (reference sequence). The V end lost 3 bases, the J end lost 7 bases, and 7 bases lay between the germline ends. The CDR3 is 12 residues long. CDR3 sequence reads: CASSFGGNEQFF. CDR3 nucleotides: TGTGCCAGCAGTTTTGGAGGAAATGAGCAGTTCTTC.

The rearrangement joins TRBV5-6 to TRBJ2-1, with D possibly TRBD2 on 5 matching bases. Germline loops: CDR1 SGHDT, CDR2 YYEEEE. Trimming pared 4 bases from V and 0 bases from J, leaving 14 bases between. The CDR3 loop spans 16 amino acids. The CDR3 sequence is CASSLIGISSYNEQFF. CDR3 DNA: TGTGCCAGCAGCCTCATCGGGATAAGCTCCTACAATGAGCAGTTCTTC.

This clone was counted between two and nine times. V and J are TRBV6-5 and TRBJ2-7; the match to TRBD2 covers 8 bases. The CDR3 loop spans 14 amino acids. With 2 bases clipped from V and 4 bases from J, the junction kept 4 bases outside the gene matches. Germline values: CDR1 MNHEY, CDR2 SVGAGI. In DNA, the CDR3 is TGTGCCAGCAGTTACACCGGGGGGGGGTACGAGCAGTACTTC. Its protein is CASSYTGGGYEQYF.

The rearrangement joins TRBV7-9 to TRBJ2-7; D is perhaps TRBD1 (6 bases). Trimming left V 4 bases short and J 2 bases short, with 12 bases between. The CDR3 totals 14 residues. CDR1 is SEHNR, CDR2 FQNEAQ, per germline (reference sequence). In DNA form, the CDR3 reads TGTGCCAGCAGCTCTCGGACAGTCCCCTACGAGCAGTACTTC. Protein sequence: CASSSRTVPYEQYF.

This chain connects TRBV30 to TRBJ2-1; 11 bases are a match to TRBD2. J gave up 10 bases and V 0 bases, and 11 bases lay outside the gene matches. Germline V gene data show CDR1 as GTSNPN and CDR2 as SVGIG (reference sequence). This CDR3 has 16 amino acids. As DNA, the CDR3 is TGTGCCTGGAGTGTACCGGGACTAGCGGCCTCTAAGGAGCAGTTCTTC. This encodes CAWSVPGLAASKEQFF.

V gene TRBV28 combines with J gene TRBJ1-2; D is unresolved. V dropped 8 bases and J dropped 5 bases, with 18 bases sitting between them. CDR1 MDHEN and CDR2 SYDVKM come from the germline V gene. The CDR3 is 14 residues long. CDR3 in amino acids: CASGPDTLGYGYTF. The CDR3, as DNA: TGTGCCAGCGGCCCAGACACCTTAGGGTATGGCTACACCTTC.

This clone came up once. The chain combines TRBV27 with TRBJ2-7; D gene ambiguous. Trimming cost V 6 bases and J 3 bases, with 9 bases left between them. This CDR3 comprises 12 residues. CDR1 and CDR2 from the germline V gene are MNHEY and SMNVEV (reference sequence). Here the CDR3 DNA reads TGTGCCAGCAGCCGAGACAACTACGAGCAGTACTTC. Encoded protein: CASSRDNYEQYF.

This clone was observed once. The genes are TRBV19 and TRBJ1-1; D perhaps matches TRBD1 (5 bases). Trimming removed 1 base from V and 1 base from J, with 10 bases in between. The CDR3 has 15 amino acids. CDR1 and CDR2 from the germline V gene are LNHDA and SQIVND (reference sequence). In DNA form, the CDR3 reads TGTGCCAGTAGTATAGCTTGGACACCGAACACTGAAGCTTTCTTT. It specifies CASSIAWTPNTEAFF.

This clone came up a few times. This chain connects TRBV2 to TRBJ1-1, with D perhaps matching TRBD1 (5 bases). V was shortened by 3 bases and J by 1 base, with 9 bases between the two germline ends. Germline CDR1 reads SNHLY; CDR2 reads FYNNEI. CDR3 length: 14 residues. CDR3 residues: CASSEVDTNTEAFF. Written as DNA, the CDR3 is TGTGCCAGCAGTGAGGTGGACACGAACACTGAAGCTTTCTTT.

The chain carries TRBV11-1 and TRBJ2-1; a weak D match, TRBD2 (5 bases). The V gene lost 5 bases and the J gene lost 0 bases, with 14 bases spanning the gap. The germline V gene encodes CDR1 SGHAT and CDR2 FQDESV (reference sequence). The CDR3 consists of 16 residues. Written as DNA, the CDR3 is TGTGCCAGCAGCCTCATCGGGATAAGCTCCTACAATGAGCAGTTCTTC. It translates to CASSLIGISSYNEQFF.

The chain recombines TRBV27 with TRBJ1-2, with D possibly matching TRBD1 (5 bases). The germline gives CDR1 MNHEY, CDR2 SMNVEV (reference sequence). Trimming left V 3 bases short and J 5 bases short, with 16 bases between. The CDR3 is 15 amino acids. The CDR3 sequence is CASSLISGGEYGYTF. The CDR3, as DNA: TGTGCCAGCAGTTTGATTTCTGGAGGGGAATATGGCTACACCTTC.

The CDR3 here is CASSRGEYGYNEQFF. In nucleotides, the CDR3 is TGCGCCAGCAGCAGGGGCGAGTATGGCTACAATGAGCAGTTCTTC. This sequence joins TRBV4-1 and TRBJ2-1; D may be TRBD1 (5 bases). This CDR3 spans 15 amino acids. Looked up from germline, CDR1 is MGHRA and CDR2 is YSYEKL. Trimming removed 5 bases from V and 3 bases from J, with 14 bases in between.

The sample holds a few counts of this clone. The DNA for the CDR3 is TGTGCCAGCAGCGGGTATCTTAACACAGATACGCAGTATTTT. This gives the protein CASSGYLNTDTQYF. The chain recombines TRBV2 with TRBJ2-3; D remains unclear. The CDR3 spans 14 residues. Germline assignment: CDR1 SNHLY and CDR2 FYNNEI. V dropped 6 bases and J dropped 2 bases, with 12 bases sitting between them.

This clone was seen just once. The genes are TRBV27 and TRBJ2-5, with a weak D call TRBD2 (6 bases). Gene TRBJ2-7 matches the end of the DNA better, so the J call may be wrong. Germline CDR1 MNHEY, CDR2 SMNVEV (reference sequence). CDR3 length: 15 amino acids. CDR3 DNA sequence: TGTGCCAGCCTCCTAGGATGGCGGGGCTCCTACGAGCAGTACTTC. Its protein product is CASLLGWRGSYEQYF.

The V call is TRBV11-3, the J call TRBJ2-7; 16 positions agree with TRBD2. Germline V CDR1 and CDR2: SGHNT, YENEEA. The CDR3 runs to 19 residues. J was trimmed by 3 bases and V by 3 bases; bases with no gene match: 11. The CDR3 region is CASSLGAGLAGGPVYEQYF. The CDR3, as DNA: TGTGCCAGCAGCTTGGGAGCGGGACTAGCGGGAGGGCCCGTCTACGAGCAGTACTTC.

The chain carries TRBV27 and TRBJ2-7; D may be TRBD2 (5 bases). The V end lost 3 bases, the J end lost 1 base, and 7 bases lay between the germline ends. CDR1 and CDR2 from the germline V gene are MNHEY and SMNVEV (reference sequence). The CDR3 contains 13 residues. The DNA of the CDR3 is TGTGCCAGCAGTTTCGGGGTATCCTACGAGCAGTACTTC. The encoded protein is CASSFGVSYEQYF.

J is TRBJ2-3 and V is TRBV27, with 9 positions matching TRBD1. J lost 1 base, V lost 4 bases, and 3 bases had no gene match. CDR3 length equals 15 residues. Germline CDR1 is MNHEY and CDR2 is SMNVEV (reference sequence). The CDR3 DNA is TGTGCCAGCAGTTACAGGGGGCGCGGCACAGATACGCAGTATTTT. Amino acids: CASSYRGRGTDTQYF.

This rearrangement joins TRBV6-6 to TRBJ1-4; no definite D call. Looked up from germline, CDR1 is MNHNY and CDR2 is SVGAGI (reference sequence). The CDR3 has 14 amino acids. Trimming left V 5 bases short and J 6 bases short, with 13 bases between. The CDR3 loop reads CASSTRGPHEKLFF. CDR3 coding DNA: TGTGCCAGCAGTACACGGGGTCCCCATGAAAAACTGTTTTTT.

J is TRBJ2-1 and V is TRBV27; 7 bases align to TRBD2. Germline V gives CDR1 MNHEY, CDR2 SMNVEV (reference sequence). The J segment lost 0 bases and the V segment lost 0 bases, leaving 2 bases of the junction unmatched. The length of the CDR3 is 16 residues. DNA for the CDR3: TGTGCCAGCAGTTTATCAGCGGGGAGCTCCTACAATGAGCAGTTCTTC. The encoded protein is CASSLSAGSSYNEQFF.

J is TRBJ2-3 and V is TRBV28; D unresolved. V dropped 3 bases and J dropped 0 bases, with 13 bases sitting between them. CDR1 is MDHEN, CDR2 SYDVKM, per germline. The CDR3 extends over 16 amino acids. The DNA of the CDR3 is TGTGCCAGCAGTTTTAAGATACCAACTAGCACAGATACGCAGTATTTT. Translating it yields CASSFKIPTSTDTQYF. Using reference TRBV28 and TRBJ2-3 for the parts outside the CDR3, the full variable domain is DVKVTQSSRYLVKRTGEKVFLECVQDMDHENMFWYRQDPGLGLRLIYFSYDVKMKEKGDIPEGYSVSREKKERFSLILESASTNQTSMYLCASSFKIPTSTDTQYFGPGTRLTVL.

The V and J genes are TRBV27 and TRBJ1-5; tentatively, D is TRBD1 (5 bases). The germline V and J ends were trimmed by 0 bases and 0 bases, with 9 bases remaining between them. CDR3 length: 16 residues. The germline CDR1 and CDR2 sequences are MNHEY and SMNVEV (reference sequence). This chain's CDR3 is CASSLSEGASNQPQHF. The CDR3, as DNA: TGTGCCAGCAGTTTATCGGAAGGGGCTAGCAATCAGCCCCAGCATTTT.

The chain recombines TRBV6-5 with TRBJ1-1; maybe TRBD1 (5 bases). V was cut by 6 bases and J by 7 bases, with 18 bases left in between. Germline CDR1 reads MNHEY; CDR2 reads SVGAGI. The CDR3 has 14 amino acids. The CDR3 DNA reads as TGTGCCAGCAGGGTTGGGAGGGGCCTAGATGAAGCTTTCTTT. Encoded protein: CASRVGRGLDEAFF.

This chain links TRBV15 with TRBJ2-7; no definite D call. Trimming pared 5 bases from V and 5 bases from J, leaving 19 bases between. This CDR3 is built from 15 residues. The germline V gene encodes CDR1 LNHNV and CDR2 YYDKDF (reference sequence). CDR3 in amino acids: CATSGPGASWDEQYF. Here the CDR3 DNA reads TGTGCCACCAGCGGGCCCGGCGCGTCGTGGGACGAGCAGTACTTC.

The chain recombines TRBV27 with TRBJ2-7, with 10 bases fitting TRBD1. The length of the CDR3 is 16 residues. V lost 4 bases, J lost 4 bases, and 10 bases stayed unmatched. Looked up from germline, CDR1 is MNHEY and CDR2 is SMNVEV (reference sequence). CDR3 in amino acids: CASSSPGQGLRYEQYF. The CDR3 DNA sequence: TGTGCCAGCAGTTCGCCGGGACAGGGGTTAAGGTACGAGCAGTACTTC.

The CDR3 bases are TGTGCCAGTAGTATTGGGACCCTCCACCCCCCCTACGAGCAGTACTTC. Amino acid sequence: CASSIGTLHPPYEQYF. The J gene is TRBJ2-7, the V gene TRBV19; the D call may be TRBD1 or TRBD2 (5 bases each). From germline, CDR1 is LNHDA and CDR2 SQIVND (reference sequence). The V gene lost 3 bases and the J gene lost 2 bases, with 17 bases spanning the gap. The length of the CDR3 is 16 residues. Full variable domain (remainder filled in from reference TRBV19 and TRBJ2-7): DGGITQSPKYLFRKEGQNVTLSCEQNLNHDAMYWYRQDPGQGLRLIYYSQIVNDFQKGDIAEGYSVSREKKESFPLTVTSAQKNPTAFYLCASSIGTLHPPYEQYFGPGTRLTVT.

The V call is TRBV19, the J call TRBJ2-5, with 7 bases matching TRBD2. Germline V gene data show CDR1 as LNHDA and CDR2 as SQIVND (reference sequence). The CDR3 consists of 14 residues. V trimming: 5 bases; J trimming: 0 bases; junction bases outside the gene matches: 3. CDR3 nucleotide sequence: TGTGCCAGTAGTTCGCGGGAGTACCAAGAGACCCAGTACTTC. Translating gives CASSSREYQETQYF.

V usage is TRBV5-6 and J usage is TRBJ2-2; D is unresolved. The germline V gene has CDR1 SGHDT and CDR2 YYEEEE. The CDR3 is 14 residues long. V was cut by 0 bases and J by 6 bases, with 9 bases left in between. The CDR3 here is CASSLAAVAGELFF. The CDR3 region has the DNA TGTGCCAGCAGCTTGGCGGCGGTAGCCGGGGAGCTGTTTTTT.

V is TRBV7-9 and J is TRBJ1-1; 7 bases map to TRBD1. CDR1 and CDR2 from the germline V gene are SEHNR and FQNEAQ (reference sequence). CDR3 length: 13 residues. The trim removed 5 bases at V and 6 bases at J, leaving 6 bases unmatched. Here the CDR3 reads CASSPGGAAEAFF. The CDR3 nucleotides read TGTGCCAGCAGCCCAGGGGGGGCCGCTGAAGCTTTCTTT.

The gene calls are TRBV6-1 and TRBJ1-1, with a weak D call TRBD1 (6 bases). Germline V gene lookup returns CDR1 MNHNS and CDR2 SASEGT. This CDR3 contains 17 residues. V was clipped by 2 bases and J by 4 bases, with 20 bases between them. CDR3 protein: CASSEPFSRRGTTEAFF. The DNA for the CDR3 is TGTGCCAGCAGTGAACCTTTTTCGCGGAGGGGGACCACTGAAGCTTTCTTT.

V gene TRBV13 combines with J gene TRBJ1-1; D gene uncertain. This CDR3 has 12 residues. Germline V CDR1 and CDR2: PRHDT, FYEKMQ (reference sequence). Trimming removed 4 bases from V and 4 bases from J, with 7 bases in between. The CDR3 here is CASSSLGTEAFF. The DNA of the CDR3 is TGTGCCAGCAGCTCCCTAGGCACTGAAGCTTTCTTT.